This entry concerns a single T cell receptor beta chain. Primers: 60 Vbeta forward and 13 Jbeta reverse. TCRdb's copy holds only in-frame clones and misses some; the assay was immunoSEQ multiplex PCR. The sample records under 150,000 clones, about 68% being singletons. These data are taken from a study of cytomegalovirus exposure and HLA in healthy donors. This CDR3 has 13 residues. Germline CDR1 is GTSNPN and CDR2 is SVGIG (reference sequence). Trimming took 1 base from V and 0 from J, leaving 5 bases between them. The source is a woman aged 40 to 50 in good health and CMV-seropositive. The V and J genes are TRBV30 and TRBJ2-3; no clear D. The sample was PBMCs. The CDR3 protein is CAWSAQSTDTQYF. The CDR3 nucleotides are TGTGCCTGGAGTGCCCAAAGCACAGATACGCAGTATTTT.